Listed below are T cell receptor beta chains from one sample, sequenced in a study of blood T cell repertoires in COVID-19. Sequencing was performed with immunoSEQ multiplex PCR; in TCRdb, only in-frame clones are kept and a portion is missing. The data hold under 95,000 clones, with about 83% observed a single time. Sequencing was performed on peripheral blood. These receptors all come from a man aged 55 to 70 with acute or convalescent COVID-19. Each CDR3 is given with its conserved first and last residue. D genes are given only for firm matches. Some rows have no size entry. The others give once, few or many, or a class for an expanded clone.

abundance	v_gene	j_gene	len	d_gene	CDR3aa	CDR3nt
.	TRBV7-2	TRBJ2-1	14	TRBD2	CASSTGLAGGQLFF	TGTGCCAGCAGCACGGGACTAGCGGGGGGGCAGTTGTTCTTC
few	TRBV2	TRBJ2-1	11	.	CASRRGNEQFF	TGTGCCAGCAGAAGGGGCAATGAGCAGTTCTTC
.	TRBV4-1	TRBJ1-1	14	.	CASSSLGRDTEAFF	TGCGCCAGCAGCTCCCTGGGGAGGGACACTGAAGCTTTCTTT
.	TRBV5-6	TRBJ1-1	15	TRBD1	CASSTRDRVNTEAFF	TGTGCCAGCAGCACTCGGGACAGGGTGAACACTGAAGCTTTCTTT
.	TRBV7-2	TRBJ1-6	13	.	CASSYTSGAPLHF	TGTGCCAGCAGCTACACTAGTGGGGCACCCCTCCACTTT
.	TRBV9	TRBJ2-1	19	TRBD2	CASSVATPTRGGPYNEQFF	TGTGCCAGCAGCGTAGCTACTCCGACTCGGGGGGGCCCGTACAATGAGCAGTTCTTC
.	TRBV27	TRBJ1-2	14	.	CASSSYRHNYGYTF	TGTGCCAGCAGTTCCTACAGGCACAACTATGGCTACACCTTC
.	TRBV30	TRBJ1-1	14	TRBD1	CAWIDRDRGRGAFF	TGTGCCTGGATTGACCGGGACAGGGGAAGGGGAGCTTTCTTT
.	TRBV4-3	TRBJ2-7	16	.	CASSQDRGRGAYEQYF	TGCGCCAGCAGCCAAGATCGGGGCAGGGGAGCCTACGAGCAGTACTTC
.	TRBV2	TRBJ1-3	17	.	CASTPGEGRPSGNTIYF	TGTGCCAGCACCCCGGGAGAGGGGCGACCCTCTGGAAACACCATATATTTT
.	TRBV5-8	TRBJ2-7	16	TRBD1	CASSLGGQGISYEQYF	TGTGCCAGCAGCTTGGGTGGACAGGGAATATCCTACGAGCAGTACTTC
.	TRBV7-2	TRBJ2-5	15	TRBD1	CASSLLGQGRETQYF	TGTGCCAGCAGCTTATTGGGACAGGGTAGGGAGACCCAGTACTTC
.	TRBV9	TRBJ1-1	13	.	CASSASSRGEAFF	TGTGCCAGCAGCGCTTCCTCCAGGGGTGAAGCTTTCTTT
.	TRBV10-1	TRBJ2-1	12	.	CASSVGGNEQFF	TGCGCCAGCAGTGTGGGGGGAAATGAGCAGTTCTTC
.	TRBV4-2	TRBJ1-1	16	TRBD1	CASSQAAGGLGTEAFF	TGTGCCAGCAGCCAAGCGGCAGGGGGGCTGGGCACTGAAGCTTTCTTT
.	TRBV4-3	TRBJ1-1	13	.	CASSPPGGTEAFF	TGCGCCAGCAGCCCACCGGGGGGCACTGAAGCTTTCTTT
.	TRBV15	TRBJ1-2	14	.	CATSSGDSDFGYTF	TGTGCCACCAGCAGCGGCGACTCCGACTTTGGCTACACCTTC
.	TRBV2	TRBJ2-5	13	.	CANLRGAKETQYF	TGTGCCAACTTACGGGGGGCTAAAGAGACCCAGTACTTC
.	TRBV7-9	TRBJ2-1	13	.	CASFRGSLGEQFF	TGTGCCAGTTTTAGGGGGTCGTTGGGTGAGCAGTTCTTC
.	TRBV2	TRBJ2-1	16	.	CASRTLEDFPNNEQFF	TGTGCCAGCAGAACCCTCGAGGACTTCCCGAACAATGAGCAGTTCTTC
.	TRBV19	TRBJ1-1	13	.	CASSITGRAEAFF	TGTGCCAGTAGTATAACAGGGAGGGCCGAAGCTTTCTTT
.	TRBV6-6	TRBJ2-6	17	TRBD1	CASSRPTGSTGANVLTF	TGTGCCAGCAGTCGCCCGACAGGGAGCACTGGGGCCAACGTCCTGACTTTC